This TCR beta chain was sequenced during a study of T cells in Graves' hyperthyroidism and ophthalmopathy. Lactation, pregnancy, other autoimmune disease or uncontrolled infection led to exclusion of patients. The diagnoses drew upon clinical symptoms, serum thyroxine and TRAb, thyroid ultrasound and orbital computed tomography. TCR beta CDR3 sequences were amplified from RNA transcripts. Using the HTBI primer set, a first-round RT-PCR was run on the TCR CDR3. Each CDR3 protein gets one entry after TCRdb re-called the multiplex PCR reads with MiXCR. The sample yields about 640,000 distinct CDR3 sequences, more than 20% seen once. General observations from the study: Most thyroid clonotypes that were expanded above 0.001 also turned up in blood. Before onset, by a median of around 6.1 months, the model predicted ophthalmopathy.

In its sample, this clonotype was seen many times. Antigen specificity is unknown. Source material: blood. The receptor was derived from a man aged 30-40 years with Graves' ophthalmopathy.

CDR3 loop: CATSDPQGSSYNEQFF. CDR3 sequence (DNA): TGTGCCACCAGTGATCCACAGGGAAGCTCCTACAATGAGCAGTTCTTC. The rearrangement joins TRBV24-1 to TRBJ2-1, with a weak D call TRBD1 (6 bases). The V end lost 3 bases, the J end lost 0 bases, and 11 bases lay between the germline ends. The CDR3 consists of 16 residues. The germline V gene encodes CDR1 KGHDR and CDR2 SFDVKD.